This TCR beta chain was recorded in a study of T cells after yellow fever vaccination. Regarding the study as a whole: It was a weaker secondary response, yet one that peaked faster, at day 5 versus 15. At 95% to 97% for CD4 and 70% to 90% for CD8, most primary-vaccination clones showed up again after the booster.

Only a few counts were recorded for this clonotype. What it binds is not known. Trimming shortened V by 3 bases and J by 2 bases, and 12 bases separated the two germline ends. Germline V gene lookup returns CDR1 SGHNT and CDR2 YYREEE (reference sequence). The CDR3 consists of 16 residues. As TCR cDNA was made by 5'RACE template switching, a universal primer site and UMIs were added. TCRdb fed the 5' RACE reads into MiXCR, producing one record per CDR3 protein. Of 250,000 to 400,000 distinct CDR3 sequences in the sample, over 4% are singletons; the top ten hold under 30%. The rearrangement joins TRBV5-4 to TRBJ1-6; D is possibly TRBD1 (5 bases). Sequencing used PBMCs, obtained 5 days after the yellow fever booster vaccination. The receptor was isolated from a young man who received the YFV17D yellow fever vaccine. CDR3 in DNA: TGTGCCAGCAGCTCCCAGGGAGGCGCCTATAATTCACCCCTCCACTTT. Translating gives CASSSQGGAYNSPLHF. The full variable domain, rest sourced from reference TRBV5-4 and TRBJ1-6, is ETGVTQSPTHLIKTRGQQVTLRCSSQSGHNTVSWYQQALGQGPQFIFQYYREEENGRGNFPPRFSGLQFPNYSSELNVNALELDDSALYLCASSSQGGAYNSPLHFGNGTRLTVT.